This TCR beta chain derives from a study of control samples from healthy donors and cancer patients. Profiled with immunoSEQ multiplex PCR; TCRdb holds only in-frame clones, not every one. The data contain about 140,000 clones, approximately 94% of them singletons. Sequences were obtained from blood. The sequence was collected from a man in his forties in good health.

In nucleotides, the CDR3 is TGTGCCAGCAGCCAAGACACTATTTGGAGCTCCTACAATGAGCAGTTCTTC. Amino acid sequence: CASSQDTIWSSYNEQFF. The chain recombines TRBV14 with TRBJ2-1; D remains ambiguous. Germline-derived CDR1 and CDR2 are SGHDN and FVKESK. V shed 0 bases and J shed 0 bases, with 12 bases lying between them. This CDR3 comprises 17 residues. Using reference TRBV14 and TRBJ2-1 for the parts outside the CDR3, the full variable domain is EAGVTQFPSHSVIEKGQTVTLRCDPISGHDNLYWYRRVMGKEIKFLLHFVKESKQDESGMPNNRFLAERTGGTYSTLKVQPAELEDSGVYFCASSQDTIWSSYNEQFFGPGTRLTVL.